Below, one TCR beta chain is given with its context. This specimen comes from a study of cytomegalovirus exposure and HLA in healthy donors. Germline V gene data show CDR1 as MGHRA and CDR2 as YSYEKL. The CDR3 is made up of 20 amino acids. Losses at the gene ends were 0 bases for V and 0 bases for J; bases not matched to a gene: 10. Clones were sequenced by immunoSEQ multiplex PCR, and TCRdb holds only the in-frame ones, with some missing. The sample has fewer than 300,000 clones, 85% to 90% seen once. The validation cohort, a group of more than 100 subjects, included the donors and was separate from the roughly 700-subject first cohort.

Sequencing input: PBMCs. This TCR derives from a woman between 18 and 29 years old in good health and CMV-seronegative. V gene TRBV4-1 combines with J gene TRBJ2-3; 12 positions agree with TRBD2. The CDR3 region is CASSQDPTLTSGSSTDTQYF. CDR3 DNA: TGCGCCAGCAGCCAAGATCCAACCCTGACTAGCGGGAGCAGCACAGATACGCAGTATTTT.